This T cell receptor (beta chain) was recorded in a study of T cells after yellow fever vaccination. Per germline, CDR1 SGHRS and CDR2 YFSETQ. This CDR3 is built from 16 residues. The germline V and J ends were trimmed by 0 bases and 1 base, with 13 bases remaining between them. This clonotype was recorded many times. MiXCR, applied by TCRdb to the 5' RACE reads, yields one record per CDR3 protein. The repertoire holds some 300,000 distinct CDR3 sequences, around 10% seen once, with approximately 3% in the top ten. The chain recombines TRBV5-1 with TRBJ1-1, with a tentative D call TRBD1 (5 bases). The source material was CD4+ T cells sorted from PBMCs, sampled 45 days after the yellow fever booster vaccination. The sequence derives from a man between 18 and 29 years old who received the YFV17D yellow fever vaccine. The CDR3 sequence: CASSLAQGIENTEAFF. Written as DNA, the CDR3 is TGCGCCAGCAGCTTGGCTCAGGGTATCGAGAACACTGAAGCTTTCTTT.